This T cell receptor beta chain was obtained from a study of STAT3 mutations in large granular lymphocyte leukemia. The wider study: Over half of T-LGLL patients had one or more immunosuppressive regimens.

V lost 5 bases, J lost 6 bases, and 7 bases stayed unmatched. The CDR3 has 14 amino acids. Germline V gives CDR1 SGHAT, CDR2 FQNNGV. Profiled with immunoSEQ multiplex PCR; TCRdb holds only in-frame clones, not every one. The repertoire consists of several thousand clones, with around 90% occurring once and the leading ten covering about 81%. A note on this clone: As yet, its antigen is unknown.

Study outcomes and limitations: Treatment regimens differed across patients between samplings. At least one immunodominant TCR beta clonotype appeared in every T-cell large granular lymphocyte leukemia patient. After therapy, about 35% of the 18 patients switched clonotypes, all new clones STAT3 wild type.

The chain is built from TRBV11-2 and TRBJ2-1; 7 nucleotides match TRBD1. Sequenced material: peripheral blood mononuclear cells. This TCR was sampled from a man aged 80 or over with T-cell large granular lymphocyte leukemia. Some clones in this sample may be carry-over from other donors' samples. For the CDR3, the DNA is TGTGCCAGCAGCCCCCAGGGACAGATCAATGAGCAGTTCTTC. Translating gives CASSPQGQINEQFF.